Below, 16 T cell receptor beta chains from the same sample are listed, as sequenced in a study of cytomegalovirus exposure and HLA in healthy donors (TCRdb year 2017). Libraries were constructed by the immunoSEQ multiplex PCR assay. A mixture of 60 forward primers for TCR Vbeta segments and 13 reverse primers for TCR Jbeta segments was used in the multiplex PCR. What TCRdb holds here is the immuneACCESS table cut down to in-frame rearrangements. Part of the clones is not present; checked against another copy, under half of the missing clones reflect an unresolved V gene, and the others are unexplained. In all, the sample holds 100,000 to 150,000 clones, and over 60% of those were seen once. The ten largest make up approximately 1.2% of the sample. Sequencing used PBMCs. The receptor source for this set is a female donor in good health and CMV-seronegative.

This rearrangement joins TRBV28 to TRBJ1-4; D remains unclear. The CDR3 loop spans 13 amino acids. Germline loops: CDR1 MDHEN, CDR2 SYDVKM. V shed 11 bases and J shed 3 bases, with 13 bases lying between them. The CDR3 bases are TGTGCCGTAAATCGGGTGGCTAATGAAAAACTGTTTTTT. This translates into CAVNRVANEKLFF.

This clone was recorded a few times. V gene TRBV10-1 combines with J gene TRBJ1-3, with TRBD1 as a possible D gene (5 bases). The V gene lost 2 bases and the J gene lost 3 bases, with 11 bases spanning the gap. CDR1 WNHNN and CDR2 SYGVQD come from the germline V gene (reference sequence). This CDR3 spans 15 amino acids. CDR3 in DNA: TGCGCCAGCAGTGAGAAAGGGGCAGTTGGAAACACCATATATTTT. Its protein product is CASSEKGAVGNTIYF.

The chain is built from TRBV4-1 and TRBJ1-3; a possible D gene is TRBD1 (5 bases). Germline loops: CDR1 MGHRA, CDR2 YSYEKL. Trimming removed 0 bases at V and 0 bases at J, with 12 bases between. The CDR3 has 17 residues. The CDR3 spells CASSQEIGESSGNTIYF. The CDR3 DNA reads TGCGCCAGCAGCCAAGAGATAGGGGAAAGCTCTGGAAACACCATATATTTT.

The rearrangement links TRBV5-5 to TRBJ2-7; 9 nucleotides align to TRBD1. Germline loops: CDR1 SGHKS, CDR2 YYEKEE (reference sequence). With V trimmed by 5 bases and J by 4 bases, 7 bases remained unmatched. The CDR3 length is 14 residues. The CDR3 region has the DNA TGTGCCAGCAGTCCCGGACAGGGGCGATACGAGCAGTACTTC. As protein: CASSPGQGRYEQYF.

The rearrangement joins TRBV9 to TRBJ2-1, with 7 bases matching TRBD1. The V gene end was trimmed by 0 bases and the J gene end by 2 bases; junction bases not matched to a gene: 2. Looked up from germline, CDR1 is SGDLS and CDR2 is YYNGEE. CDR3 length: 15 amino acids. CDR3 DNA sequence: TGTGCCAGCAGCGTAGACAGGGGCGCCTACAATGAGCAGTTCTTC. Residues: CASSVDRGAYNEQFF.

The chain has TRBV2 and TRBJ2-5; D is ambiguous. The J call may be mistaken, given a closer DNA end match to TRBJ2-7. CDR3 size: 14 residues. CDR1 and CDR2 (germline): SNHLY, FYNNEI. In nucleotides, the CDR3 is TGTGCCAGCGTGGCAGACACGGTCTCCTACGAGCAGTACTTC. Amino acids: CASVADTVSYEQYF.

V gene TRBV28 combines with J gene TRBJ1-1, with 8 bases that match TRBD1. Trimming removed 8 bases from V and 4 bases from J; junction bases left unmatched: 9. Germline V gene sequence: CDR1 MDHEN, CDR2 SYDVKM. The CDR3 covers 14 residues. CDR3 sequence: CASGFDRGGTEAFF. The CDR3 nucleotides read TGTGCCAGCGGATTTGACAGGGGAGGCACTGAAGCTTTCTTT.

The chain employs TRBV19 and TRBJ2-5, with D possibly being TRBD2 (5 bases). The CDR3 covers 11 residues. Germline V CDR1 and CDR2: LNHDA, SQIVND (reference sequence). Trimming took off 4 bases at V and 11 bases at J, with 11 bases between the two ends. DNA for the CDR3: TGTGCCAGTAGTAGTCGAGCGGCGCAGTACTTC. Protein sequence: CASSSRAAQYF.

The chain is built from TRBV5-1 and TRBJ2-1; TRBD1 aligns across 10 bases. In germline, CDR1 is SGHRS, CDR2 YFSETQ. V lost 4 bases, J lost 8 bases, and 9 bases stayed unmatched. The CDR3 has 15 residues. The CDR3 loop reads CASSGDRGRLDEQFF. CDR3 coding DNA: TGCGCCAGCAGCGGCGACAGGGGGCGCCTGGATGAGCAGTTCTTC. The full variable domain, with the rest looked up from reference TRBV5-1 and TRBJ2-1, is KAGVTQTPRYLIKTRGQQVTLSCSPISGHRSVSWYQQTPGQGLQFLFEYFSETQRNKGNFPGRFSGRQFSNSRSEMNVSTLELGDSALYLCASSGDRGRLDEQFFGPGTRLTVL.

The chain has TRBV30 and TRBJ2-7; possibly TRBD2 for D (5 bases). Per germline, CDR1 GTSNPN and CDR2 SVGIG (reference sequence). V was pared by 0 bases and J by 4 bases, with 10 bases between. The CDR3 spans 13 residues. The CDR3 DNA follows: TGTGCCTGGAGTGTCGGACTCAATTACGAGCAGTACTTC. This sequence encodes CAWSVGLNYEQYF.

This clone was recorded once. The rearrangement links TRBV7-3 to TRBJ2-5, with 8 bases that match TRBD1. The CDR3 runs 15 residues. V was pared by 7 bases and J by 2 bases, with 9 bases of the junction left unmatched. Germline V lookup: CDR1 SGHTA, CDR2 FQGTGA. For the CDR3, the DNA is TGTGCCAGCACCCTAGGGACAGGAGCTCAAGAGACCCAGTACTTC. Its translation is CASTLGTGAQETQYF.

The rearrangement links TRBV6-4 to TRBJ2-1; 14 nucleotides match TRBD2. Germline assignment: CDR1 MRHNA and CDR2 SNTAGT. V shed 4 bases and J 6 bases; nucleotides not matched to a gene: 2. The CDR3 contains 15 residues. This CDR3 is CASSVGLAGVNEQFF. CDR3 in DNA: TGTGCCAGCAGTGTGGGACTAGCGGGAGTCAATGAGCAGTTCTTC.

The chain couples TRBV7-6 to TRBJ2-3; D might be TRBD2 (7 bases). CDR3 length: 16 residues. The V and J ends lost 9 bases and 0 bases respectively, with 19 bases between them. CDR1 and CDR2 (germline): SGHVS, FNYEAQ. The CDR3 nucleotides read TGTGCCAGTCTACCTACCCGGGGGGCTAGCACAGATACGCAGTATTTT. This translates into CASLPTRGASTDTQYF.

Comment on this clone: The junction differs from germline at one of its ends, possibly a read error. The CDR3 bases are TGTGCCAGCAGTTCGGGACTAGCCAAAAACAGTCAGTACTTC. Amino acids: CASSSGLAKNSQYF. The rearrangement uses TRBV2 and TRBJ2-4; 9 nucleotides line up with TRBD2. Germline CDR1 is SNHLY and CDR2 is FYNNEI. This CDR3 region has 14 residues.

This clone was observed a handful of times. The chain carries TRBV27 and TRBJ1-6; 8 bases are a match to TRBD1. The germline V gene encodes CDR1 MNHEY and CDR2 SMNVEV (reference sequence). Trimming cost V 6 bases and J 9 bases; bases outside gene matches: 10. CDR3 length equals 15 residues. The CDR3 spells CASRVVDRGGSPLHF. The CDR3 DNA is TGTGCCAGCAGAGTGGTTGACAGGGGTGGTTCACCCCTCCACTTT.

The V call is TRBV28, the J call TRBJ2-7, with TRBD1 matching 9 bases. The trim removed 9 bases at V and 9 bases at J, leaving 12 bases unmatched. The CDR3 has 13 residues. CDR1 and CDR2 from the germline V gene are MDHEN and SYDVKM. CDR3 protein: CASNYGQGLRQYF. The CDR3 DNA reads TGTGCCAGTAACTACGGACAGGGGCTAAGGCAGTACTTC.